Each of the 18 T cell receptor beta chains below was sequenced from the same sample in a study of post-analysis software for immune sequencing data. Study conclusions and caveats: Roughly five TRBV segments appeared more often in patients than in controls, and TRBV5-6, TRBV5-1 and TRBV20-1 were among these.

The TCR beta cDNA libraries carried unique molecular identifiers. TCRdb reanalysed the PCR reads using MiXCR and keeps one entry per CDR3 protein. The repertoire includes hundreds of thousands of distinct CDR3 sequences, roughly 30% of them detected once, and around 0.55% sits in the top ten. For these receptors, no antigen is known. The sequenced sample was blood. Source of these receptors: a girl aged 10 to 17 with multiple sclerosis.

This clonotype was seen repeatedly, ten times or more. The chain has TRBV12-3 or TRBV12-4 and TRBJ2-6; D is unresolved. V lost 6 bases to trimming and J lost 0 bases, with 3 bases between them. CDR3 length: 13 amino acids. The CDR3 coding sequence is TGTGCCAGCAGGTACTCTGGGGCCAACGTCCTGACTTTC. It encodes CASRYSGANVLTF.

The table lists this clonotype with a few counts. The V and J genes are TRBV7-8 and TRBJ2-7, with D possibly matching TRBD1 (6 bases). Germline lookup yields CDR1 SGHVS and CDR2 FQNEAQ. There are 13 residues in the CDR3. The germline V and J ends were trimmed by 5 bases and 6 bases, with 14 bases remaining between them. The CDR3 sequence is CASSAGVLREQYF. In DNA, the CDR3 is TGTGCCAGCAGCGCAGGGGTTTTGCGCGAGCAGTACTTC.

The V and J genes are TRBV6-2 or TRBV6-3 and TRBJ2-1, with D hard to call. The CDR3 runs to 15 residues. The V end lost 2 bases, the J end lost 7 bases, and 15 bases lay between the germline ends. From germline, CDR1 is MNHEY and CDR2 SVGEGT. The CDR3 nucleotides read TGTGCCAGCAGTTACGGGGTGATGCCTATGAATGAGCAGTTCTTC. As protein: CASSYGVMPMNEQFF.

V usage is TRBV4-3 and J usage is TRBJ2-1, with D possibly being TRBD1 or TRBD2 (5 bases each). The V gene's germline CDR1 is LGHNA and CDR2 YSLEER. This CDR3 has 15 amino acids. Trimming took off 0 bases at V and 3 bases at J, with 9 bases between the two ends. The CDR3 sequence: CASSQEWDDYNEQFF. CDR3 nucleotide sequence: TGCGCCAGCAGCCAAGAATGGGACGACTACAATGAGCAGTTCTTC.

The CDR3 bases are TGTGCCAGCAGTTACTCTACTGGACAGGGATACGAGCAGTACTTC. Residues: CASSYSTGQGYEQYF. The rearrangement uses TRBV6-6 and TRBJ2-4; 8 bases line up with TRBD1. The DNA end lines up better with TRBJ2-7; the J call may be wrong. Germline CDR1 and CDR2: MNHNY and SVGAGI (reference sequence). The CDR3 is 15 residues long.

This clonotype appeared a few times. This chain uses TRBV7-2 with TRBJ1-2; D is perhaps TRBD1 (6 bases). CDR1 SGHTA and CDR2 FQGNSA come from the germline V gene. Trimming shortened V by 4 bases and J by 2 bases, and 14 bases separated the two germline ends. This CDR3 region has 15 residues. Here the CDR3 DNA reads TGTGCCAGCAGCTCAGCCCCTACAGGGAACTATGGCTACACCTTC. It codes for CASSSAPTGNYGYTF.

This clonotype occurred a few times. The J gene is TRBJ2-5, the V gene TRBV29-1; 9 bases map to TRBD2. Trimming cost V 8 bases and J 5 bases; bases outside gene matches: 9. This CDR3 has 13 amino acids. Germline loops: CDR1 SQVTM, CDR2 ANQGSEA. The CDR3 spells CSSTLAGAETQYF. The CDR3, as DNA: TGCAGCTCTACCTTAGCGGGAGCGGAGACCCAGTACTTC.

This clonotype was seen only once. The V and J genes are TRBV6-5 and TRBJ1-4; 8 nucleotides agree with TRBD1. V lost 8 bases and J lost 8; bases outside the gene matches: 10. CDR3 length equals 14 residues. From germline, CDR1 is MNHEY and CDR2 SVGAGI. CDR3 loop: CASRRGLEREKLFF. DNA of the CDR3: TGTGCCAGCCGCAGGGGGCTAGAGCGCGAAAAACTGTTTTTT.

This clonotype occurred many times. The rearrangement links TRBV6-5 to TRBJ2-3, with a tentative D call TRBD2 (5 bases). Germline V gene data show CDR1 as MNHEY and CDR2 as SVGAGI. The V end was cut by 5 bases, the J end by 1 base, with 13 bases between. CDR3 size: 15 residues. The CDR3 region has the DNA TGTGCCAGCAGTCCACAAGGAGGCGGCACAGATACGCAGTATTTT. Translation gives CASSPQGGGTDTQYF.

The chain joins TRBV5-5 to TRBJ2-7; 7 nucleotides agree with TRBD1. V was clipped by 4 bases and J by 6 bases; unmatched bases: 10. From germline, CDR1 is SGHKS and CDR2 YYEKEE (reference sequence). CDR3 length: 14 residues. The chain's CDR3 is CASSPRTGSGEQYF. The CDR3 bases are TGTGCCAGCAGCCCTAGGACAGGCAGCGGCGAGCAGTACTTC.

The genes are TRBV20-1 and TRBJ2-7; 8 bases match TRBD2. V lost 3 bases to trimming and J lost 6 bases; unmatched junction nucleotides: 10. The CDR3 consists of 14 residues. Per the germline V gene, CDR1 is DFQATT and CDR2 is SNEGSKA (reference sequence). The CDR3: CSASGSGTGLEQYF. In nucleotides, the CDR3 is TGCAGTGCTAGCGGTAGCGGGACGGGTCTCGAGCAGTACTTC.

Details on this clonotype: At one end, the junction sequence differs from germline, possibly due to a read error. The rearrangement uses TRBV12-3 or TRBV12-4 and TRBJ1-5, with 8 bases identical to TRBD1. The CDR3 runs 17 residues. DNA of the CDR3: TGTGCCAGCAGTTTAAGGAGGGCAGGGGGCTTCAATCGGCCCCAGCATTTT. Amino acid sequence: CASSLRRAGGFNRPQHF.

The rearrangement joins TRBV7-2 to TRBJ2-7; 7 bases agree with TRBD2. Per the germline V gene, CDR1 is SGHTA and CDR2 is FQGNSA. Germline trimming cut 3 bases from V and 3 bases from J; bases unmatched to any gene: 8. This CDR3 has 15 residues. CDR3 residues: CASSFSVAGLYEQYF. CDR3 coding DNA: TGTGCCAGCAGCTTCTCGGTAGCGGGTCTCTACGAGCAGTACTTC.

The chain combines TRBV5-1 with TRBJ1-1; weak D call: TRBD1 (6 bases). This CDR3 is built from 19 residues. Trimming left V 0 bases short and J 0 bases short, with 21 bases between. The germline V gene encodes CDR1 SGHRS and CDR2 YFSETQ. In DNA form, the CDR3 reads TGCGCCAGCAGCTTGGCCCGGGTAGCACGGGGACAAATGAACACTGAAGCTTTCTTT. It codes for CASSLARVARGQMNTEAFF.

The chain employs TRBV7-2 and TRBJ2-1; 12 nucleotides agree with TRBD2. There are 14 residues in the CDR3. V was clipped by 7 bases and J by 7 bases; unmatched bases: 5. Germline CDR1 reads SGHTA; CDR2 reads FQGNSA. The CDR3 region is CASTSGRAGNEQFF. The CDR3 DNA reads as TGTGCCAGCACTAGCGGGAGGGCGGGGAATGAGCAGTTCTTC.

The rearrangement links TRBV10-3 to TRBJ1-2; TRBD1 agrees at 8 bases. V was clipped by 0 bases and J by 2 bases; unmatched bases: 8. In germline, CDR1 is ENHRY, CDR2 SYGVKD. There are 17 residues in the CDR3. The CDR3 DNA follows: TGTGCCATCAGTGAGTCGAATTCTGGGACAGGCAACTATGGCTACACCTTC. This gives the protein CAISESNSGTGNYGYTF.

J is TRBJ2-7 and V is TRBV6-2 or TRBV6-3, with TRBD1 matching 7 bases. V lost 2 bases to trimming and J lost 2 bases; unmatched junction nucleotides: 6. In germline, CDR1 is MNHEY, CDR2 SVGEGT. CDR3 length: 15 residues. CDR3 loop: CASSYGTAGPYEQYF. The CDR3 nucleotides are TGTGCCAGCAGTTACGGGACAGCAGGTCCCTACGAGCAGTACTTC.

The CDR3 bases are TGTGCCAGCAGCTTAATCGGGGGGAGACACAATGAGCAGTTCTTC. Protein product: CASSLIGGRHNEQFF. The chain employs TRBV7-2 and TRBJ2-1, with TRBD2 identical over 7 bases. CDR3 length: 15 residues. The V segment lost 2 bases and the J segment 5 bases; nucleotides outside the gene matches: 6. Germline V gives CDR1 SGHTA, CDR2 FQGNSA. Using reference TRBV7-2 and TRBJ2-1 for the parts outside the CDR3, the full variable domain is GAGVSQSPSNKVTEKGKDVELRCDPISGHTALYWYRQSLGQGLEFLIYFQGNSAPDKSGLPSDRFSAERTGGSVSTLTIQRTQQEDSAVYLCASSLIGGRHNEQFFGPGTRLTVL.